This T cell receptor (beta chain) came from a study of blood T cell repertoires in COVID-19. Turning to the study itself: Collection of acute and convalescent COVID-19 samples took place in the United States, Italy and Spain.

Measured with immunoSEQ multiplex PCR; TCRdb has only the in-frame clones, and not every one. This sample yields 400,000 to 450,000 clones, of which 70% to 90% are seen a single time; 0.75% to 0.85% belongs to the top ten. The CDR3 runs to 15 residues. CDR1 is SGHNT and CDR2 is YENEEA in the germline V gene. Trimming took 1 base from V and 0 from J, leaving 7 bases between them. V usage is TRBV11-3 and J usage is TRBJ1-5, with D possibly matching TRBD1 (6 bases). This sequence was found in a man between 18 and 29 years old with COVID-19, enrolled during active disease. The sequencing sample was made of peripheral blood. CDR3 sequence (DNA): TGTGCCAGCAGCTTAGGGACAGCTAGCAATCAGCCCCAGCATTTT. This translates into CASSLGTASNQPQHF.